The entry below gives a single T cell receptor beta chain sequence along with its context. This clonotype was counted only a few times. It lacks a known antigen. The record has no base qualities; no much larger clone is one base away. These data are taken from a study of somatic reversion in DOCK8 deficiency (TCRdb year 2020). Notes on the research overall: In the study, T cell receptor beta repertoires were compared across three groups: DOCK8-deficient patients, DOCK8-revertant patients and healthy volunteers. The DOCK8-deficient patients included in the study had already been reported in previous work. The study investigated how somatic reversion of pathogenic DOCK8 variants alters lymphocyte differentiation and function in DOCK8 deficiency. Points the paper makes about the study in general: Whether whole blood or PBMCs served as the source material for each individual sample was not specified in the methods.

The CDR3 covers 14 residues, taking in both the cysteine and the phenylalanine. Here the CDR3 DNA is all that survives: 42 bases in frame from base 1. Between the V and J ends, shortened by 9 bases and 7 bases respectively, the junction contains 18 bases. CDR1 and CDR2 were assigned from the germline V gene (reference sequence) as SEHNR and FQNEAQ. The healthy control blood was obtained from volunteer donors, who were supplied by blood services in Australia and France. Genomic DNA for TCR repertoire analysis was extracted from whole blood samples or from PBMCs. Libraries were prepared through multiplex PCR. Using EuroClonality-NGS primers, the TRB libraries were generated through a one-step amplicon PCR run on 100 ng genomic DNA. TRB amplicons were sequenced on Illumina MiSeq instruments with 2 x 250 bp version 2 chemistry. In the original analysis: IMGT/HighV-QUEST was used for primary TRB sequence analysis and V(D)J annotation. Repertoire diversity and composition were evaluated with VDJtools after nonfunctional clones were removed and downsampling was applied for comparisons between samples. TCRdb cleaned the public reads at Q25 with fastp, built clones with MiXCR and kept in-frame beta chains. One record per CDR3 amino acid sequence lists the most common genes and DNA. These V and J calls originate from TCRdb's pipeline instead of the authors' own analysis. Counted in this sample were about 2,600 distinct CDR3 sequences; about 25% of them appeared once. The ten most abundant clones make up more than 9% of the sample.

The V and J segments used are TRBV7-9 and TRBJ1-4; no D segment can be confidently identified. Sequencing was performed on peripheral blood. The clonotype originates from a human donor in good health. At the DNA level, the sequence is TGTGCCAGAGCTCAGACACTACATAGTGAAAAACTGTTTTTT. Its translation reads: CARAQTLHSEKLFF.